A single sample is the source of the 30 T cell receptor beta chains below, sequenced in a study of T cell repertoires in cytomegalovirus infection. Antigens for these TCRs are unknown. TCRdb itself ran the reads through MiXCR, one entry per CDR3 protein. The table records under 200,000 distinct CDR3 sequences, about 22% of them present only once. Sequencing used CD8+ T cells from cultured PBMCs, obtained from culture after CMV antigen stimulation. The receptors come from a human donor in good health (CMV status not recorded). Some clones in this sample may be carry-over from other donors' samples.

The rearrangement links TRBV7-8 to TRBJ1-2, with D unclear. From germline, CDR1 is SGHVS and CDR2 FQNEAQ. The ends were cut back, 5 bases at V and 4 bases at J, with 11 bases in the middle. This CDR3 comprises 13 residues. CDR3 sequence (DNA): TGTGCCAGCAGCACCGGACTGAGCTATGGCTACACCTTC. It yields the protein CASSTGLSYGYTF.

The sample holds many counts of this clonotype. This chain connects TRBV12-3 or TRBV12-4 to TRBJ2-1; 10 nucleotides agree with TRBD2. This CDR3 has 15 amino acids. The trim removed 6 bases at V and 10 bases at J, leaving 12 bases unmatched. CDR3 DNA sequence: TGTGCCAGCAGCCCAGCGGGGGGGCCATTTAGGGAGCAGTTCTTC. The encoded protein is CASSPAGGPFREQFF.

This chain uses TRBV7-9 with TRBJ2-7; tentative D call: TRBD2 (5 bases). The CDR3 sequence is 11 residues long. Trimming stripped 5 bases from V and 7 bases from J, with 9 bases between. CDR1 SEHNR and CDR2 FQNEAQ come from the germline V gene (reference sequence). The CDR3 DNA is TGTGCCAGCAGCGGGAGTGGAGAGCAGTACTTC. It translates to CASSGSGEQYF. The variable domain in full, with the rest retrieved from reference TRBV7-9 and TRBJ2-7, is DTGVSQNPRHKITKRGQNVTFRCDPISEHNRLYWYRQTLGQGPEFLTYFQNEAQLEKSRLLSDRFSAERPKGSFSTLEIQRTEQGDSAMYLCASSGSGEQYFGPGTRLTVT.

The CDR3 is CASSPRDRDTDTQYF. Here the CDR3 DNA reads TGTGCCAGCAGCCCGCGGGACAGGGACACAGATACGCAGTATTTT. This chain uses TRBV7-9 with TRBJ2-3; 9 bases align to TRBD1. V dropped 5 bases and J dropped 2; count of bases not matched to a gene: 5. The CDR3 runs 15 residues. The germline CDR1 and CDR2 sequences are SEHNR and FQNEAQ (reference sequence).

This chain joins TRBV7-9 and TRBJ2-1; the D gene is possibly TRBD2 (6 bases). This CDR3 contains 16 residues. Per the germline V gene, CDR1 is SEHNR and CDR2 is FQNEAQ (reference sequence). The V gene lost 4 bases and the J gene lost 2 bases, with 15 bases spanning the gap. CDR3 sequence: CASSYGGAGAYNEQFF. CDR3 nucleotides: TGTGCCAGCAGCTACGGAGGGGCAGGCGCCTACAATGAGCAGTTCTTC.

CDR3 DNA: TGTGCCAGCAGCTTAGACGGAATATACGAGCAGTACTTC. It yields the protein CASSLDGIYEQYF. The chain has TRBV7-9 and TRBJ2-7; no reliable D call. Germline V gene data show CDR1 as SEHNR and CDR2 as FQNEAQ (reference sequence). The CDR3 has 13 amino acids. V shed 1 base and J shed 4 bases, with 8 bases lying between them.

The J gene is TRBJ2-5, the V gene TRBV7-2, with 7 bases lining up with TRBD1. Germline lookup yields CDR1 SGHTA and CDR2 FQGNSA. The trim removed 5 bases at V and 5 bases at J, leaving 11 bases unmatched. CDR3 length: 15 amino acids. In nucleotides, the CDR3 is TGTGCCAGCAGCCCCGGGACAGCCTTATTGGAGACCCAGTACTTC. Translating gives CASSPGTALLETQYF.

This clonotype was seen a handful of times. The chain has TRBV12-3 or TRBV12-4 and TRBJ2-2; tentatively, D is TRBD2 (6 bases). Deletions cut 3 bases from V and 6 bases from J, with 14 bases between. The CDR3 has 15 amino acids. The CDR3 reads CASSFETSYAGELFF. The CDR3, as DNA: TGTGCCAGCAGTTTCGAAACTAGCTACGCCGGGGAGCTGTTTTTT.

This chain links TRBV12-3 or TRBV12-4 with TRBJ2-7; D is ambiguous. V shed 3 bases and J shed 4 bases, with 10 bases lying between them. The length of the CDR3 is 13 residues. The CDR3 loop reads CASSFSPGYEQYF. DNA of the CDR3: TGTGCCAGCAGTTTTTCCCCCGGTTACGAGCAGTACTTC.

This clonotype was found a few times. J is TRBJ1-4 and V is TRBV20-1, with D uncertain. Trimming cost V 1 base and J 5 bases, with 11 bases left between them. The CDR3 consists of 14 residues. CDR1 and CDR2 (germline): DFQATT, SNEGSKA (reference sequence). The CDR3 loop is CSARGYTENEKLFF. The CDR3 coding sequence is TGCAGTGCTAGAGGGTACACGGAGAATGAAAAACTGTTTTTT.

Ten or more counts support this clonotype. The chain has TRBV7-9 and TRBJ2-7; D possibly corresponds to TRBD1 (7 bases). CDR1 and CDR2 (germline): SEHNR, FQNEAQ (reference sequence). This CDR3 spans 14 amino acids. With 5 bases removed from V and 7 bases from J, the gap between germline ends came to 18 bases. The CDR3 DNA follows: TGTGCCAGCAGCACTGACAGGGTGAGCGGGGAGCAGTACTTC. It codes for CASSTDRVSGEQYF.

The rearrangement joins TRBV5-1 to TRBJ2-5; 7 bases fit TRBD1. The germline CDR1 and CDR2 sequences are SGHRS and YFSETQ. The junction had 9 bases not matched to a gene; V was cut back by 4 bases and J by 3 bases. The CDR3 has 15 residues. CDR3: CASSTYGQEEETQYF. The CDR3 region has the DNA TGCGCCAGCAGCACCTACGGACAGGAAGAAGAGACCCAGTACTTC.

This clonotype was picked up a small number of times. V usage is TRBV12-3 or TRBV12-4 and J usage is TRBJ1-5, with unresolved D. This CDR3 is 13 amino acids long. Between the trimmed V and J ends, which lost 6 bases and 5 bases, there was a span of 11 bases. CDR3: CASSQGPYQPQHF. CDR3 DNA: TGTGCCAGCAGCCAAGGGCCTTATCAGCCCCAGCATTTT.

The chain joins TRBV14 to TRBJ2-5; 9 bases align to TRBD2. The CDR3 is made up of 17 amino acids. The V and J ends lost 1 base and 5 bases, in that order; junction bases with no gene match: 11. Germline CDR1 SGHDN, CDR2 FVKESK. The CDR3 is CASSQVASGTSRETQYF. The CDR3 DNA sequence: TGTGCCAGCAGCCAAGTGGCTAGCGGGACTTCTAGGGAGACCCAGTACTTC.

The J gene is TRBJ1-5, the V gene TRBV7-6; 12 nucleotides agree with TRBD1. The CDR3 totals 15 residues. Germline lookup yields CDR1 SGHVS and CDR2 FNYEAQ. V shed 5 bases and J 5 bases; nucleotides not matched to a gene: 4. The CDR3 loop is CASSPGQGAYQPQHF. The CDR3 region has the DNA TGTGCCAGCAGCCCGGGACAGGGGGCTTATCAGCCCCAGCATTTT.

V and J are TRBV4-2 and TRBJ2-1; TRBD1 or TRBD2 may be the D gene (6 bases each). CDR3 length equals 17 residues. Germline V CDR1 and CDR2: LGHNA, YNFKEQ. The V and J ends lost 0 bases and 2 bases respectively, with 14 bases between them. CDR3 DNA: TGTGCCAGCAGCCAAGATTATGGGGGGCAAACCTACAATGAGCAGTTCTTC. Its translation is CASSQDYGGQTYNEQFF.

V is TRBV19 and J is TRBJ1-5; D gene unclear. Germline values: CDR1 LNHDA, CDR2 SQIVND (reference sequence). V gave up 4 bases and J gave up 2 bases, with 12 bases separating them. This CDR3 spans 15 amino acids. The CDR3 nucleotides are TGTGCCAGTAGTAAGGCGACGGCGGGCAATCAGCCCCAGCATTTT. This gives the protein CASSKATAGNQPQHF.

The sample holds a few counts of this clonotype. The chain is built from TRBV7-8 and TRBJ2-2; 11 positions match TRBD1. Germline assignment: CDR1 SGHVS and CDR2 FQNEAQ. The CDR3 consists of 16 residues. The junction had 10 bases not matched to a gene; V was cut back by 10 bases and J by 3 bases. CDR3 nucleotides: TGTGCCACGGTGGACAGGGGGCGCCGGGACACCGGGGAGCTGTTTTTT. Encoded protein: CATVDRGRRDTGELFF.

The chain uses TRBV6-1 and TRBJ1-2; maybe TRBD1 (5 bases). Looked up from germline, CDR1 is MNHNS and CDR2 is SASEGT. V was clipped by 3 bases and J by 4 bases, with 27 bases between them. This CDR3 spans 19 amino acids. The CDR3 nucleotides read TGTGCCAGCAGTGATCGGCAGGGAGAAGGTGGCTTAGGGTTCTATGGCTACACCTTC. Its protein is CASSDRQGEGGLGFYGYTF.

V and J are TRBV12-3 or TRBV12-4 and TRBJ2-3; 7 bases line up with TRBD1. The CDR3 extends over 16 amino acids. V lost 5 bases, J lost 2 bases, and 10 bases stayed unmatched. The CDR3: CASSPRSTGATDTQYF. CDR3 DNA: TGTGCCAGCAGTCCGCGATCTACAGGGGCCACAGATACGCAGTATTTT.

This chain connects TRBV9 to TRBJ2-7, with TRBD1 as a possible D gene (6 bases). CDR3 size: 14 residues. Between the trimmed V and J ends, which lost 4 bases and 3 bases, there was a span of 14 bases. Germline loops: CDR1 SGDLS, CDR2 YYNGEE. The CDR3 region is CASSSRDTVYEQYF. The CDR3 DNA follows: TGTGCCAGCAGCTCCCGGGACACCGTCTACGAGCAGTACTTC.

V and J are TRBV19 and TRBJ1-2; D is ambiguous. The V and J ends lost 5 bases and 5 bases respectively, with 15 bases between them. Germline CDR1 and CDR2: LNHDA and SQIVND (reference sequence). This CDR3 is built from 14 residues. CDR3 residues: CASSSEGLPYGYTF. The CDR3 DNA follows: TGTGCCAGTAGTTCCGAGGGCCTCCCGTATGGCTACACCTTC.

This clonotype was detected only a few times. CDR3 region: CASSLGQGRPYQETQYF. DNA for the CDR3: TGTGCCAGCAGCTTAGGGCAGGGTAGACCCTACCAAGAGACCCAGTACTTC. The V and J genes are TRBV7-9 and TRBJ2-5; tentative D call: TRBD1 (5 bases). The V and J ends lost 1 base and 0 bases respectively, with 15 bases between them. Germline loops: CDR1 SEHNR, CDR2 FQNEAQ (reference sequence). The length of the CDR3 is 17 residues.

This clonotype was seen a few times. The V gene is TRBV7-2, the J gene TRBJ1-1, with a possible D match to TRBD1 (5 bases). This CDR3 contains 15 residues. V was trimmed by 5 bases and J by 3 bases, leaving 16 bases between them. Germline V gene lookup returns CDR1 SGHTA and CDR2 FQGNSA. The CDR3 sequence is CASSPTGGTDTEAFF. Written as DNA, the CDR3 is TGTGCCAGCAGCCCCACAGGTGGTACGGACACTGAAGCTTTCTTT.

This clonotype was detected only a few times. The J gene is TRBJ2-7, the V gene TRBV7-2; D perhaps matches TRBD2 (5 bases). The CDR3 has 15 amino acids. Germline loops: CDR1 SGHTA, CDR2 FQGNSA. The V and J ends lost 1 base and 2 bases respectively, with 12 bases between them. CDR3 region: CASSLVRLQPYEQYF. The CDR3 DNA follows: TGTGCCAGCAGCTTAGTTAGACTACAGCCCTACGAGCAGTACTTC.

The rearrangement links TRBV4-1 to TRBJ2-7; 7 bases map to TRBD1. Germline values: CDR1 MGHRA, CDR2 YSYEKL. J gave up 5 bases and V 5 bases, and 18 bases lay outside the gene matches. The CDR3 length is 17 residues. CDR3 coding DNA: TGCGCCAGCAGCTCTGCGACAGGGTCAATCGATGGGGACGAGCAGTACTTC. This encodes CASSSATGSIDGDEQYF.

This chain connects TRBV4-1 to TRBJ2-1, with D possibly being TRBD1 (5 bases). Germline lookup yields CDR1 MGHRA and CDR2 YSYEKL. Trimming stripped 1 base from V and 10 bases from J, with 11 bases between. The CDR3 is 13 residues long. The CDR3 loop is CASSQVGWTEQFF. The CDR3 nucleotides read TGCGCCAGCAGCCAAGTGGGGTGGACAGAGCAGTTCTTC.

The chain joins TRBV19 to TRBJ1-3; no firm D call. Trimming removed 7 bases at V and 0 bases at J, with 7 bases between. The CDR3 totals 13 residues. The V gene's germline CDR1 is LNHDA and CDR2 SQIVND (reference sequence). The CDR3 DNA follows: TGTGCCAGTACCTCAAACTCTGGAAACACCATATATTTT. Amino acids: CASTSNSGNTIYF.

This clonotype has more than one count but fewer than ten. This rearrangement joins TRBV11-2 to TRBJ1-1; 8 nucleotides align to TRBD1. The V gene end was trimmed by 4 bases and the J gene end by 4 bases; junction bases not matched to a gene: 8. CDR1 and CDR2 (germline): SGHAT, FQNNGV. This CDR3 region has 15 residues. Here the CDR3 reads CASSSDRGPSTEAFF. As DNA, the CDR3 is TGTGCCAGCAGCTCAGACAGGGGACCCTCCACTGAAGCTTTCTTT.

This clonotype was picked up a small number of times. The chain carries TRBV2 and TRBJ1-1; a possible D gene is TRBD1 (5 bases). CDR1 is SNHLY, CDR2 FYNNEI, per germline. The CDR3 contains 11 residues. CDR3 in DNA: TGTAGTTCGGGGGTGAACACTGAAGCTTTCTTT. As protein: CSSGVNTEAFF.